The T cell receptor beta chain under discussion was sequenced for a study of T cell changes during pregnancy in multiple sclerosis. The table came from immunoSEQ multiplex PCR; TCRdb's copy has only in-frame clones and leaves some out. Of 47,000 or so clones in the sample, around nine tenths were seen once. V was cut by 4 bases and J by 0 bases, with 7 bases left in between. This CDR3 has 13 amino acids. The germline gives CDR1 SGHDT, CDR2 YYEEEE. The starting material was peripheral blood, obtained in the first trimester of pregnancy. V gene TRBV5-6 combines with J gene TRBJ1-1; no firm D call. This receptor was identified in a female donor with multiple sclerosis, enrolled in a pregnancy study. The CDR3 nucleotides are TGTGCCAGCAGCCACATACTGAACACTGAAGCTTTCTTT. This encodes CASSHILNTEAFF.